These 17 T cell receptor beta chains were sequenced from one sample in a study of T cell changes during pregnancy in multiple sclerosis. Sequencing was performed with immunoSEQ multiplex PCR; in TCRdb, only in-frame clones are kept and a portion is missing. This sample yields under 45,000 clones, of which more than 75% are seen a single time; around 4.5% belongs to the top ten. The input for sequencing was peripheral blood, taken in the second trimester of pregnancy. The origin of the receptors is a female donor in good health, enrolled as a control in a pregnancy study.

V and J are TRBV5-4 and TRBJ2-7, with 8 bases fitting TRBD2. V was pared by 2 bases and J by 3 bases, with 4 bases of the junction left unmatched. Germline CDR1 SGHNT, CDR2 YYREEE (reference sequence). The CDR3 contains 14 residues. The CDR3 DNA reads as TGTGCCAGCAGCTTAGCGGGGGCCCGCTACGAGCAGTACTTC. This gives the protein CASSLAGARYEQYF. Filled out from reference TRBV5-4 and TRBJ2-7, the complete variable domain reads ETGVTQSPTHLIKTRGQQVTLRCSSQSGHNTVSWYQQALGQGPQFIFQYYREEENGRGNFPPRFSGLQFPNYSSELNVNALELDDSALYLCASSLAGARYEQYFGPGTRLTVT.

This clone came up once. CDR3 nucleotides: TGTGCCAGCAGCCAAGAAGTCGGGGGGATGAACACTGAAGCTTTCTTT. It specifies CASSQEVGGMNTEAFF. The chain has TRBV4-2 and TRBJ1-1; possibly TRBD1 for D (5 bases). Germline V gives CDR1 LGHNA, CDR2 YNFKEQ. The CDR3 loop spans 16 amino acids. Trimming pared 0 bases from V and 0 bases from J, leaving 11 bases between.

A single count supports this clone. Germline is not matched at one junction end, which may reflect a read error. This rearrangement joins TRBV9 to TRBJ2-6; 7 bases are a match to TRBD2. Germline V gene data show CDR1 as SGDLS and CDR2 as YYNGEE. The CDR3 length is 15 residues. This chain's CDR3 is CAGSPGGSGANVLTF. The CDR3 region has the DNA TGTGCCGGCAGCCCGGGGGGATCTGGGGCCAACGTCCTGACTTTC.

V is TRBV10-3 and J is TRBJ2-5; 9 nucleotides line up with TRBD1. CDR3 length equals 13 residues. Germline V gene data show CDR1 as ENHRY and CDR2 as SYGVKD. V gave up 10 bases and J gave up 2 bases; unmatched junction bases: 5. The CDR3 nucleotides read TGTGCCACCGGGACAGGGAGACAAGAGACCCAGTACTTC. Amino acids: CATGTGRQETQYF.

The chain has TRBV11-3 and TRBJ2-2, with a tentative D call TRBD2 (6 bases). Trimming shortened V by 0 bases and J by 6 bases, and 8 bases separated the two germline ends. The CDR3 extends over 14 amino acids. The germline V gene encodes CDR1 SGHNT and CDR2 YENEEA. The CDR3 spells CASSLEEGAGELFF. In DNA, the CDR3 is TGTGCCAGCAGCTTAGAGGAGGGCGCCGGGGAGCTGTTTTTT.

The CDR3 sequence is CASSLGSSGNTIYF. The CDR3 nucleotides are TGTGCCAGCAGCCTAGGGAGCTCTGGAAACACCATATATTTT. The chain recombines TRBV7-3 with TRBJ1-3; D ambiguous. This CDR3 spans 14 amino acids. The germline V gene has CDR1 SGHTA and CDR2 FQGTGA. V dropped 5 bases and J dropped 0 bases, with 8 bases sitting between them.

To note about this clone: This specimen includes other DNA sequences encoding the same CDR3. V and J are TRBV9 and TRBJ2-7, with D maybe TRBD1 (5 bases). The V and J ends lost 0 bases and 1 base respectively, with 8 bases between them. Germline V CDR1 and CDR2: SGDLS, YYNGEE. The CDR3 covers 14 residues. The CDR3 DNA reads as TGTGCCAGCAGCGTAGCTGGGGCTTCCTACGAGCAGTACTTC. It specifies CASSVAGASYEQYF.

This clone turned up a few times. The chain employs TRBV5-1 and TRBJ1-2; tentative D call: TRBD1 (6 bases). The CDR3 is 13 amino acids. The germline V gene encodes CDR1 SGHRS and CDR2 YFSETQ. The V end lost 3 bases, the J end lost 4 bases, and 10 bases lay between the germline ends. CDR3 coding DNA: TGCGCCAGCAGCTGGGACAAGAGCTATGGCTACACCTTC. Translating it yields CASSWDKSYGYTF.

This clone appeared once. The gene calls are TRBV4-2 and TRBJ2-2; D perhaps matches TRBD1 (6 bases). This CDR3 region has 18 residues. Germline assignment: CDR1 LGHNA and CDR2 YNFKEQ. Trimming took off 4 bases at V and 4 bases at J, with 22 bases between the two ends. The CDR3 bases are TGTGCCAGCAGCCCCCCAGGGGATATTGGGGTGAGCACCGGGGAGCTGTTTTTT. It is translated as CASSPPGDIGVSTGELFF.

CDR3 region: CASSPGLTYEQYF. CDR3 nucleotide sequence: TGTGCCAGCAGCCCGGGACTTACCTACGAGCAGTACTTC. The chain combines TRBV5-4 with TRBJ2-5, with D possibly TRBD2 on 6 matching bases. The J call is doubtful: the DNA matches TRBJ2-7 better. CDR1 is SGHNT and CDR2 is YYREEE in the germline V gene (reference sequence). The CDR3 loop spans 13 amino acids.

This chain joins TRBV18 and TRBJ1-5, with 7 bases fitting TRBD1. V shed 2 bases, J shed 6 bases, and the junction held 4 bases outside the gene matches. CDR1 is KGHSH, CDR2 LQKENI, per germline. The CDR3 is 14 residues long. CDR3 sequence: CASSPDRVGQPQHF. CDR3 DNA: TGTGCCAGCTCACCAGACAGGGTGGGTCAGCCCCAGCATTTT.

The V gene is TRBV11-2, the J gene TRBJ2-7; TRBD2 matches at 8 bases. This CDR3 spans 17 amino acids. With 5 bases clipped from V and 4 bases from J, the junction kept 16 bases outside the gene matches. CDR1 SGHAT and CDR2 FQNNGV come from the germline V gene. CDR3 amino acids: CASSGLFGYSGSYEQYF. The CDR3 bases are TGTGCCAGCAGCGGTCTGTTTGGGTACAGCGGGAGTTACGAGCAGTACTTC.

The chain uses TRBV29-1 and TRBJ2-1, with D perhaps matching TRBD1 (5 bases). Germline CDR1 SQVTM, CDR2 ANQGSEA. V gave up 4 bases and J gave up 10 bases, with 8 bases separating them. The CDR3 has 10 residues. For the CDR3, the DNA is TGCAGCGTTGGGGGCATCGAGCAGTTCTTC. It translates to CSVGGIEQFF.

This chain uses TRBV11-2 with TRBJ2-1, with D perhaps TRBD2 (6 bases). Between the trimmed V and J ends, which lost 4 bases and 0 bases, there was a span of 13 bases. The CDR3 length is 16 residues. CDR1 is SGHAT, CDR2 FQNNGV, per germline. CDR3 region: CASSSLTGVSYNEQFF. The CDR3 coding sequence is TGTGCCAGCAGCTCCTTAACGGGGGTCTCCTACAATGAGCAGTTCTTC.

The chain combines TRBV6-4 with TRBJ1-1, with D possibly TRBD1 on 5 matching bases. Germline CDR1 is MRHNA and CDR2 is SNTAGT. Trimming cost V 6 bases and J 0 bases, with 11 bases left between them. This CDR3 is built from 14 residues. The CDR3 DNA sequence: TGTGCCAGCAGAGCGACAGTCATGAACACTGAAGCTTTCTTT. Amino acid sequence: CASRATVMNTEAFF.

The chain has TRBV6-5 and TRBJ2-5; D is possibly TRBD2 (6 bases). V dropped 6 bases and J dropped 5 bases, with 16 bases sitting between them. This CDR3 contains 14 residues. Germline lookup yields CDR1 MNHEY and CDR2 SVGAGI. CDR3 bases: TGTGCCAGCAGGGACTATTTCGAGTCGGAGACCCAGTACTTC. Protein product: CASRDYFESETQYF.

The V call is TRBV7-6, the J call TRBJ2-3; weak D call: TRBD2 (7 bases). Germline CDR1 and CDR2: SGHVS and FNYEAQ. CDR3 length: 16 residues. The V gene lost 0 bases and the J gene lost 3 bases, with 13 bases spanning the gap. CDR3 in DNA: TGTGCCAGCAGCTTAGCCAACGGGGGGCCGACAGATACGCAGTATTTT. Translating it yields CASSLANGGPTDTQYF.